This T cell receptor (beta chain) was sequenced during a study of CD8 T cells in ankylosing spondylitis. Quantitative 5'-RACE with molecular barcodes generated TCR beta libraries. TCRdb independently ran MiXCR on the 5' RACE reads; one entry per CDR3 protein. Among under 250,000 distinct CDR3 sequences, about 30% were seen once, and the ten largest hold approximately 4.4%. Germline V lookup: CDR1 SQVTM, CDR2 ANQGSEA. This CDR3 is built from 14 residues. The V gene lost 4 bases and the J gene lost 0 bases, with 13 bases spanning the gap. The TCR comes from a male donor with ankylosing spondylitis or in good health (not recorded which). The rearrangement uses TRBV29-1 and TRBJ2-7; D uncertain. The sample consisted of blood, either unsorted or a sorted T cell fraction (not recorded which). The CDR3 spells CSVVDGLSSYEQYF. The CDR3, as DNA: TGCAGCGTTGTGGACGGGCTGAGCTCCTACGAGCAGTACTTC.